This T cell receptor beta chain stems from a study of blood T cell repertoires in COVID-19 (TCRdb year 2020). Background for the entire study: The collaborator samples originated in the United States, Italy and Spain and spanned the acute and convalescent phases of COVID-19. HLA class I and class II types, where available, came from metadata supplied by the sample provider rather than from assay-based typing. Samples were obtained from the ongoing ImmuneRACE study (first 160 participants) and from over 1,000 subjects provided by 6 global collaborators. Deeply sampled blood TCRbeta repertoires from subjects exposed to, actively infected with, or recovered from COVID-19 were included in the dataset. A de-identified subject ID, COVID-19 status, age in years and sex were almost always included in the sample metadata. The material from the prospective study consisted of cDNA or gDNA derived from T cells, B-cell-depleted T cells, or PBMCs. The repertoires were made available in a free public database intended to serve as a resource for research on the immune response to SARS-CoV-2. General study outcomes and caveats: Clinical and demographic metadata were provided uncurated, with the amount varying by source and participant.

Relative to germline, V is 6 bases shorter and J is 2 bases shorter, with 12 bases between their ends. CDR1 and CDR2, per the germline V gene, are ENHRY and SYGVKD. Reading from cysteine to phenylalanine, the CDR3 counts 14 amino acids. CDR3 DNA is the only sequence kept; it has 42 bases, read in frame from the first base. This clone was observed a few times. Its antigen has not been determined. Base qualities were left out, and no much larger clone turns up one base away. In the prospective study, participants were roughly 18 to 89 years old, resided in about two dozen geographic areas of the United States, and were enrolled through a virtual design. To assign participants to cohorts, the prospective study relied on clinical history that participants themselves reported in a screening survey and a study questionnaire. In the prospective study, whole blood, serum and a nasopharyngeal or oropharyngeal swab were collected from each participant by mobile phlebotomists. Participants in the prospective study had the option to provide additional blood draws and questionnaires over a roughly 2-month period. Blood samples from the prospective study were shipped frozen or at room temperature prior to DNA extraction.

TCRbeta CDR3 regions were amplified from genomic DNA using the immunoSEQ Assay, a bias-controlled multiplex PCR. The published analysis was carried out like this. Nucleated cell counts per sample were estimated from amplification of reference gene primers within the assay. Sequence reads were collapsed and filtered to measure the absolute abundance of every unique TCRbeta CDR3 rearrangement. For each sample, productive Simpson clonality was calculated by taking the square root of Simpson's diversity index across productive rearrangements. TCRdb limited this immuneACCESS table to in-frame rearrangements with V and J called. A share of clones is missing; checked studies link under half to unresolved V genes, and the rest is unexplained. V, J and clone size were drawn from that table, and D and trimming were deduced from the DNA. Across this sample there are roughly 220,000 clones, with just over 85% seen only once. Clones ranked in the top ten supply roughly 3.4% of the sample.

Sequencing was performed on PBMCs or T cells enriched from blood (not recorded which). The chain was built from TRBV10-3 and TRBJ2-3; a weak D assignment points to TRBD2 (5 bases agree). The clonotype originates from a woman in her thirties or forties with acute COVID-19. At the DNA level, the sequence is TGTGCCATCAGCCGCACGGAGGACACAGATACGCAGTATTTT. This encodes CAISRTEDTDTQYF.